The sequence of this T cell receptor (beta chain) was determined in a study of T cells in Graves' hyperthyroidism and ophthalmopathy. Germline assignment: CDR1 SNHLY and CDR2 FYNNEI. The CDR3 runs to 16 residues. Unmatched junction bases numbered 9, after V lost 6 bases and J lost 4 bases. The TCR beta CDR3 regions underwent amplification using RNA transcripts as the source. RT-PCR in the first round (using the HTBI primer set) targeted the TCR CDR3. TCRdb re-analysed the multiplex PCR reads in MiXCR, keeping a single row per CDR3 protein. The table shows roughly 500,000 distinct CDR3 sequences, with roughly 25% occurring only once.

The specimen sequenced was blood. This clonotype was obtained from a woman aged 25 to 45 with Graves' ophthalmopathy. J is TRBJ2-5 and V is TRBV2, with TRBD2 identical over 12 bases. CDR3 DNA: TGTGCCAGCAGGAGGACTAGCGGGGTCTCGGGAGAGACCCAGTACTTC. Translation: CASRRTSGVSGETQYF.